Presented here are 8 T cell receptor beta chains from one specimen sequenced in a study of radiation and T cells in renal cell carcinoma. The table came from immunoSEQ multiplex PCR; TCRdb's copy has only in-frame clones and leaves some out. The table lists around 20,000 clones, approximately 59% of them singletons. The treatment here: treatment-naive control, cytoreductive nephrectomy. The sequencing here drew on tumor tissue, taken from a patient whose treatment was nephrectomy without radiotherapy. These receptors were obtained from a man aged 50 to 60 with renal cell carcinoma.

This clone was counted at least ten times. The CDR3 nucleotides read TGTGCCAGCAAAGGTGGGAGCGATAATTCACCCCTCCACTTT. This encodes CASKGGSDNSPLHF. The genes are TRBV5-4 and TRBJ1-6; no reliable D call. This CDR3 is 14 amino acids long. The V gene lost 6 bases and the J gene lost 5 bases, with 12 bases spanning the gap. CDR1 is SGHNT, CDR2 YYREEE, per germline (reference sequence).

The gene calls are TRBV5-4 and TRBJ2-1; D is possibly TRBD2 (5 bases). This CDR3 contains 16 residues. V was clipped by 2 bases and J by 6 bases, with 18 bases between them. Germline CDR1 is SGHNT and CDR2 is YYREEE (reference sequence). CDR3 in amino acids: CASSFSGRTGINEQFF. Here the CDR3 DNA reads TGTGCCAGCAGCTTCTCAGGAAGAACCGGGATCAATGAGCAGTTCTTC.

Judged by abundance, this clone is medium-sized. V gene TRBV30 combines with J gene TRBJ1-1, with a tentative D call TRBD1 (6 bases). Germline V lookup: CDR1 GTSNPN, CDR2 SVGIG (reference sequence). The CDR3 runs to 14 residues. Deletions cut 5 bases from V and 3 bases from J, with 16 bases between. The CDR3 region has the DNA TGTGCCTGGGCGGAGGACAGCCTCTACACTGAAGCTTTCTTT. As protein: CAWAEDSLYTEAFF.

This rearrangement joins TRBV5-1 to TRBJ2-3; 7 bases agree with TRBD1. This CDR3 spans 15 amino acids. The ends lost 7 bases at V and 0 bases at J; junction bases unmatched: 8. CDR1 and CDR2 from the germline V gene are SGHRS and YFSETQ. This CDR3 reads CASRTGTASTDTQYF. In DNA, the CDR3 is TGCGCCAGCCGAACCGGGACAGCCAGCACAGATACGCAGTATTTT.

This clone was seen a few times. The V and J genes are TRBV11-2 and TRBJ1-2, with D hard to call. The CDR3 runs to 13 residues. CDR1 is SGHAT and CDR2 is FQNNGV in the germline V gene. V was cut by 5 bases and J by 8 bases, with 15 bases left in between. This CDR3 reads CASSPSYRGGYTF. Written as DNA, the CDR3 is TGTGCCAGCAGCCCCAGTTACAGAGGGGGCTACACCTTC.

This clone was observed once. The rearrangement uses TRBV5-8 and TRBJ2-7; no firm D call. Trimming took off 1 base at V and 6 bases at J, with 14 bases between the two ends. The CDR3 has 14 residues. The germline V gene encodes CDR1 SGHTS and CDR2 YDEGEE. CDR3 sequence: CASSLRQRGREQYF. CDR3 sequence (DNA): TGTGCCAGCAGCTTGAGGCAACGAGGTCGCGAGCAGTACTTC.

The chain recombines TRBV2 with TRBJ1-5, with D unclear. In germline, CDR1 is SNHLY, CDR2 FYNNEI. V lost 3 bases and J 2 bases, leaving 5 bases between the germline ends. This CDR3 has 13 residues. CDR3 nucleotide sequence: TGTGCCAGCAGTGATTTACGCAATCAGCCCCAGCATTTT. This gives the protein CASSDLRNQPQHF.

This clone came up once. This chain connects TRBV4-3 to TRBJ1-5; D might be TRBD1 (5 bases). V lost 6 bases, J lost 7 bases, and 22 bases lay in between. The V gene's germline CDR1 is LGHNA and CDR2 YSLEER. CDR3 length equals 16 residues. The CDR3 region is CASSPSPQGAGQPQHF. The CDR3, as DNA: TGCGCCAGCAGTCCCTCCCCGCAGGGAGCGGGCCAGCCCCAGCATTTT.